These 12 T cell receptor beta chains share one sample of origin, sequenced in a study of blood T cell repertoires in COVID-19. Sequenced by immunoSEQ multiplex PCR; TCRdb stores in-frame clones only, minus some. This sample has about 120,000 clones; 87% occur once, and the top ten carry 25% to 35%. Sequencing used peripheral blood. The receptor set was obtained from a woman aged 70-85 years with acute or convalescent COVID-19.

This chain joins TRBV5-1 and TRBJ2-1, with 9 bases lining up with TRBD2. V lost 0 bases to trimming and J lost 8 bases; unmatched junction nucleotides: 9. Germline V gene data show CDR1 as SGHRS and CDR2 as YFSETQ. This CDR3 has 16 residues. The CDR3 DNA reads as TGCGCCAGCAGCTTGGGCGCGGGGGGGTATCGCGATGAGCAGTTCTTC. Translated: CASSLGAGGYRDEQFF.

This clone was seen only once. The chain is built from TRBV6-2 or TRBV6-3 and TRBJ1-6, with 7 bases aligning to TRBD1. The CDR3 is 14 amino acids. After removal of 6 bases from V and 10 bases from J, the junction contained 9 bases not matched to a gene. Germline assignment: CDR1 MNHEY and CDR2 SVGEGT. In nucleotides, the CDR3 is TGTGCCAGCAGCTCACAGGGGACTTACTCACCCCTCCACTTT. Translated: CASSSQGTYSPLHF.

The chain is built from TRBV5-6 and TRBJ1-1, with 10 bases fitting TRBD1. Per germline, CDR1 SGHDT and CDR2 YYEEEE. The J segment lost 4 bases and the V segment lost 3 bases, leaving 9 bases of the junction unmatched. This CDR3 has 16 amino acids. The CDR3 nucleotides are TGTGCCAGCAGCTATCAGGACAGGGGGTTTGGCACTGAAGCTTTCTTT. Translation gives CASSYQDRGFGTEAFF.

This chain joins TRBV30 and TRBJ2-1; D unclear. Germline V lookup: CDR1 GTSNPN, CDR2 SVGIG (reference sequence). V lost 2 bases, J lost 4 bases, and 6 bases lay in between. The CDR3 length is 12 residues. The chain's CDR3 is CAWSFQYNEQFF. In nucleotides, the CDR3 is TGTGCCTGGAGTTTCCAATACAATGAGCAGTTCTTC.

V is TRBV28 and J is TRBJ1-5; 9 bases match TRBD1. The CDR3 totals 16 residues. V lost 4 bases and J lost 3; bases outside the gene matches: 7. Germline CDR1 MDHEN, CDR2 SYDVKM. Here the CDR3 reads CASSSGQGYDNQPQHF. The DNA for the CDR3 is TGTGCCAGCAGTTCGGGACAGGGTTATGACAATCAGCCCCAGCATTTT.

The genes are TRBV7-3 and TRBJ2-5, with 13 bases fitting TRBD2. The CDR3 runs to 16 residues. V was clipped by 4 bases and J by 0 bases; unmatched bases: 2. Germline V gene data show CDR1 as SGHTA and CDR2 as FQGTGA. The CDR3 coding sequence is TGTGCCAGCAGCTCTGGACTAGCGGGGGACCAAGAGACCCAGTACTTC. Protein sequence: CASSSGLAGDQETQYF.

This chain uses TRBV28 with TRBJ2-4; TRBD2 is a possible D gene (5 bases). The V gene lost 10 bases and the J gene lost 0 bases, with 7 bases spanning the gap. CDR1 MDHEN and CDR2 SYDVKM come from the germline V gene. The CDR3 runs to 12 residues. The CDR3 protein is CAIGLAKNIQYF. The CDR3 DNA follows: TGTGCCATCGGACTAGCCAAAAACATTCAGTACTTC.

The rearrangement links TRBV6-1 to TRBJ1-1; no reliable D call. V was pared by 2 bases and J by 6 bases, with 13 bases between. This CDR3 has 14 amino acids. CDR1 is MNHNS and CDR2 is SASEGT in the germline V gene. Here the CDR3 DNA reads TGTGCCAGCAGTGAAATCGGCAGGATCGCTGAAGCTTTCTTT. Its protein is CASSEIGRIAEAFF.

The chain combines TRBV20-1 with TRBJ1-1; 8 bases match TRBD1. Germline V gene sequence: CDR1 DFQATT, CDR2 SNEGSKA (reference sequence). The CDR3 has 11 amino acids. In nucleotides, the CDR3 is TGCAGGGCCACAGGGGGCACTGAAGCTTTCTTT. This codes for CRATGGTEAFF.

The J gene is TRBJ1-1, the V gene TRBV6-5; D possibly corresponds to TRBD1 (5 bases). CDR3 length: 13 amino acids. Germline CDR1 reads MNHEY; CDR2 reads SVGAGI. Deletions cut 4 bases from V and 7 bases from J, with 13 bases between. The CDR3 here is CASSFRDSYEAFF. In nucleotides, the CDR3 is TGTGCCAGCAGTTTTCGCGACAGCTATGAAGCTTTCTTT.

The V and J genes are TRBV5-6 and TRBJ1-6; TRBD1 aligns across 10 bases. J lost 7 bases, V lost 4 bases, and 8 bases had no gene match. The length of the CDR3 is 16 residues. Germline-derived CDR1 and CDR2 are SGHDT and YYEEEE. CDR3 bases: TGTGCCAGCAGCACGGACAGGGGGAATAGGAATTCACCCCTCCACTTT. Amino acid sequence: CASSTDRGNRNSPLHF.

The V call is TRBV28, the J call TRBJ2-3; TRBD2 matches at 8 bases. The J segment lost 3 bases and the V segment lost 7 bases, leaving 12 bases of the junction unmatched. The CDR3 is 16 residues long. Germline-derived CDR1 and CDR2 are MDHEN and SYDVKM. Written as DNA, the CDR3 is TGTGCCAGCACCACACGGTGGCGGGGGGCTACAGATACGCAGTATTTT. Encoded protein: CASTTRWRGATDTQYF.